Presented here are 22 T cell receptor beta chains from one specimen sequenced in a study of cytomegalovirus exposure and HLA in healthy donors. With 60 Vbeta and 13 Jbeta primers, the PCR was carried out. Measured with immunoSEQ multiplex PCR; TCRdb has only the in-frame clones, and not every one. The sample lists under 130,000 clones, around 70% occurring once. The specimen sequenced was PBMCs. All receptors derive from a man in his forties in good health and CMV-seronegative.

The rearrangement joins TRBV6-4 to TRBJ2-1; the match to TRBD2 covers 10 bases. V lost 6 bases, J lost 2 bases, and 4 bases stayed unmatched. Germline loops: CDR1 MRHNA, CDR2 SNTAGT. This CDR3 is 15 amino acids long. The CDR3 sequence is CASSEGLAPYNEQFF. The CDR3 DNA reads TGTGCCAGCAGCGAGGGACTAGCGCCCTACAATGAGCAGTTCTTC.

This clone came up a few times. This chain uses TRBV27 with TRBJ1-5; 10 nucleotides match TRBD1. Germline loops: CDR1 MNHEY, CDR2 SMNVEV (reference sequence). Trimming took 8 bases from V and 4 from J; bases not matched to a gene: 5. CDR3 length equals 14 residues. Here the CDR3 reads CASATGGRNQPQHF. The CDR3, as DNA: TGTGCCAGCGCGACAGGGGGCAGAAATCAGCCCCAGCATTTT.

The rearrangement uses TRBV6-5 and TRBJ1-1; no firm D call. Trimming removed 4 bases at V and 1 base at J, with 10 bases between. CDR3 size: 14 residues. Germline V gene lookup returns CDR1 MNHEY and CDR2 SVGAGI. The CDR3 loop is CASSSPAGNTEAFF. For the CDR3, the DNA is TGTGCCAGCAGTTCTCCCGCAGGGAACACTGAAGCTTTCTTT.

The chain has TRBV4-2 and TRBJ2-7, with 7 nucleotides matching TRBD1. CDR3 length: 16 residues. V trimming: 2 bases; J trimming: 0 bases; junction bases outside the gene matches: 7. Germline V gene data show CDR1 as LGHNA and CDR2 as YNFKEQ. The CDR3, as DNA: TGTGCCAGCAGCCAACTGGGACAGTCGACCTCCTACGAGCAGTACTTC. This encodes CASSQLGQSTSYEQYF.

The chain has TRBV4-3 and TRBJ2-3; 11 nucleotides line up with TRBD2. The CDR3 extends over 16 amino acids. Germline V CDR1 and CDR2: LGHNA, YSLEER. The ends lost 4 bases at V and 5 bases at J; junction bases unmatched: 8. The CDR3 spells CASSPLAGGQGDTQYF. The CDR3 DNA reads TGCGCCAGCAGCCCCTTAGCGGGGGGGCAAGGAGATACGCAGTATTTT.

The J gene is TRBJ2-7, the V gene TRBV7-8; 13 positions agree with TRBD2. The germline V gene encodes CDR1 SGHVS and CDR2 FQNEAQ. CDR3 length equals 16 residues. V shed 5 bases, J shed 2 bases, and the junction held 6 bases outside the gene matches. For the CDR3, the DNA is TGTGCCAGCAGCCTAGGGACTAGCGGGGCCCCCTACGAGCAGTACTTC. Protein product: CASSLGTSGAPYEQYF.

J is TRBJ1-5 and V is TRBV6-5; 10 bases align to TRBD1. V lost 6 bases, J lost 6 bases, and 5 bases stayed unmatched. This CDR3 contains 14 residues. The germline V gene has CDR1 MNHEY and CDR2 SVGAGI. CDR3 sequence: CASSRQGAGQPQHF. In DNA, the CDR3 is TGTGCCAGCAGCCGACAGGGGGCGGGTCAGCCCCAGCATTTT.

The V call is TRBV4-2, the J call TRBJ1-3; D is possibly TRBD1 (5 bases). The CDR3 runs 14 residues. Germline CDR1 is LGHNA and CDR2 is YNFKEQ. V shed 4 bases and J shed 4 bases, with 11 bases lying between them. The CDR3 coding sequence is TGTGCCAGCAGCCCAGCGGGGGAAGGAAACACCATATATTTT. It is translated as CASSPAGEGNTIYF.

The table lists this clone with a few counts. V and J are TRBV29-1 and TRBJ2-1; TRBD1 is a possible D gene (6 bases). The CDR3 is 16 amino acids. Germline V gene lookup returns CDR1 SQVTM and CDR2 ANQGSEA. The V and J ends lost 3 bases and 4 bases respectively, with 19 bases between them. The CDR3 sequence: CSVDNPGVPLYNEQFF. In DNA, the CDR3 is TGCAGCGTTGATAATCCAGGGGTCCCTCTTTACAATGAGCAGTTCTTC.

J is TRBJ1-2 and V is TRBV25-1, with TRBD1 as a possible D gene (6 bases). CDR1 is MGHDK, CDR2 SYGVNS, per germline. Trimming shortened V by 4 bases and J by 8 bases, and 11 bases separated the two germline ends. This CDR3 is built from 12 residues. The CDR3 nucleotides read TGTGCCAGCAGTGGACAGGTTGGCGGCTACACCTTC. This encodes CASSGQVGGYTF.

As regards this clone: Without the conserved terminal phenylalanine or tryptophan, this CDR3 likely stems from a read error. This chain links TRBV5-4 with TRBJ2-7, with D possibly being TRBD2 (7 bases). CDR3 length equals 14 residues. V dropped 1 base and J dropped 6 bases, with 14 bases sitting between them. Looked up from germline, CDR1 is SGHNT and CDR2 is YYREEE (reference sequence). The CDR3 DNA reads as TGTGCCAGCAGCTTGTCGGGGGGCGTGGGCGAGCAGTACCTC. Translating it yields CASSLSGGVGEQYL.

This clone appeared a single time. This chain joins TRBV5-1 and TRBJ2-1; D remains unclear. The V end lost 2 bases, the J end lost 5 bases, and 14 bases lay between the germline ends. CDR1 and CDR2 (germline): SGHRS, YFSETQ. CDR3 length: 15 amino acids. The CDR3 here is CASSFFRGPDNEQFF. CDR3 in DNA: TGCGCCAGCAGCTTTTTCCGCGGCCCTGACAATGAGCAGTTCTTC.

This chain joins TRBV6-1 and TRBJ1-2, with TRBD1 as a possible D gene (5 bases). The V end lost 4 bases, the J end lost 3 bases, and 15 bases lay between the germline ends. CDR3 length equals 15 residues. CDR1 and CDR2 from the germline V gene are MNHNS and SASEGT. In DNA, the CDR3 is TGTGCCAGCAGTGGAGCGTGGGGGGACGACTATGGCTACACCTTC. Translation: CASSGAWGDDYGYTF.

The chain carries TRBV11-3 and TRBJ2-5, with TRBD1 matching over 8 bases. Germline-derived CDR1 and CDR2 are SGHNT and YENEEA. The CDR3 is 14 residues long. Germline trimming cut 5 bases from V and 1 base from J; bases unmatched to any gene: 3. CDR3 region: CASSLGQGQETQYF. The CDR3 DNA reads TGTGCCAGCAGCCTAGGACAGGGCCAAGAGACCCAGTACTTC.

This chain connects TRBV19 to TRBJ2-5; D not certain. The V end lost 8 bases, the J end lost 5 bases, and 12 bases lay between the germline ends. The CDR3 has 12 amino acids. Germline lookup yields CDR1 LNHDA and CDR2 SQIVND (reference sequence). CDR3 amino acids: CASPAWAETQYF. The CDR3 DNA sequence: TGTGCCAGTCCCGCCTGGGCGGAGACCCAGTACTTC.

The chain couples TRBV2 to TRBJ2-3, with TRBD1 matching 8 bases. The CDR3 sequence is 15 residues long. In germline, CDR1 is SNHLY, CDR2 FYNNEI. After removal of 5 bases from V and 2 bases from J, the junction contained 6 bases not matched to a gene. The CDR3 loop reads CASSNTGGHTDTQYF. In DNA, the CDR3 is TGTGCCAGCAGTAACACAGGGGGGCACACAGATACGCAGTATTTT. The variable domain in full, with the rest retrieved from reference TRBV2 and TRBJ2-3, is EPEVTQTPSHQVTQMGQEVILRCVPISNHLYFYWYRQILGQKVEFLVSFYNNEISEKSEIFDDQFSVERPDGSNFTLKIRSTKLEDSAMYFCASSNTGGHTDTQYFGPGTRLTVL.

The chain recombines TRBV7-9 with TRBJ2-1, with a possible D match to TRBD2 (5 bases). Germline V gene sequence: CDR1 SEHNR, CDR2 FQNEAQ (reference sequence). CDR3 size: 14 residues. V was pared by 8 bases and J by 4 bases, with 15 bases between. For the CDR3, the DNA is TGTGCCAGCCCCTGGTCGGAGGAGTACAATGAGCAGTTCTTC. Its translation is CASPWSEEYNEQFF.

For this clone: This specimen includes other DNA sequences encoding the same CDR3. The chain combines TRBV30 with TRBJ2-7; 10 bases align to TRBD1. The CDR3 runs to 13 residues. The V segment lost 7 bases and the J segment 7 bases; nucleotides outside the gene matches: 10. Germline values: CDR1 GTSNPN, CDR2 SVGIG (reference sequence). The CDR3 reads CALSGTGVREQYF. The CDR3 DNA sequence: TGTGCCTTGTCCGGGACAGGGGTAAGGGAGCAGTACTTC. Based on the CDR3 plus reference TRBV30 and TRBJ2-7, the full variable domain is SQTIHQWPATLVQPVGSPLSLECTVEGTSNPNLYWYRQAAGRGLQLLFYSVGIGQISSEVPQNLSASRPQDRQFILSSKKLLLSDSGFYLCALSGTGVREQYFGPGTRLTVT.

The gene calls are TRBV7-9 and TRBJ1-5; maybe TRBD1 (5 bases). V lost 2 bases and J lost 7, with 9 bases in between. Germline loops: CDR1 SEHNR, CDR2 FQNEAQ (reference sequence). The CDR3 runs 13 residues. CDR3 in DNA: TGTGCCAGCAGCTTAACTGGGGCCCAGCCCCAGCATTTT. It translates to CASSLTGAQPQHF.

The chain combines TRBV5-4 with TRBJ2-7; TRBD2 matches 8 bases. The length of the CDR3 is 14 residues. Germline values: CDR1 SGHNT, CDR2 YYREEE (reference sequence). J lost 3 bases, V lost 3 bases, and 5 bases had no gene match. The CDR3 DNA sequence: TGTGCCAGCAGCTGGGGGAGCGGGAGCTACGAGCAGTACTTC. Translation gives CASSWGSGSYEQYF.

This clone was counted many times. The chain recombines TRBV27 with TRBJ1-1; 7 nucleotides line up with TRBD1. CDR3 length: 14 residues. Germline lookup yields CDR1 MNHEY and CDR2 SMNVEV (reference sequence). The V and J ends lost 5 bases and 3 bases, in that order; junction bases with no gene match: 6. The CDR3 sequence is CASSPGTADTEAFF. The CDR3 DNA follows: TGTGCCAGCAGTCCGGGGACAGCCGACACTGAAGCTTTCTTT.

The genes are TRBV6-1 and TRBJ2-5, with a weak D call TRBD1 (7 bases). Germline V gene data show CDR1 as MNHNS and CDR2 as SASEGT. CDR3 length: 15 residues. The germline V and J ends were trimmed by 7 bases and 2 bases, with 17 bases remaining between them. In DNA, the CDR3 is TGTGCCAGCACGATAATGCGGGACAGTCAAGAGACCCAGTACTTC. It is translated as CASTIMRDSQETQYF.